The sequence of this TCR beta chain was determined in a study of vaccination and CD4 T cells after COVID-19. Study-wide results and limits: Median counts of SARS-CoV-2-reactive clonotypes increased from around 20 to 38; this difference was not significant.

Oncomine TCR Beta short-read sequencing was applied to DNA from cultured CD4+ T cells. Each CDR3 protein is one row after TCRdb ran MiXCR on the PCR reads. The sample lists thousands of distinct CDR3 sequences, about three quarters occurring once. The V end was cut by 3 bases, the J end by 7 bases, with 7 bases between. There are 11 residues in the CDR3. Germline CDR1 reads SGDLS; CDR2 reads YYNGEE. Treatment noted: approximately 9-day PBMC culture with coronavirus spike peptide pools or control peptides (ViraFEST assay). Per well, about 2.2 million PBMCs were cultured in the presence of 9 to 10 IU/ml IL-2 and 10 ug/ml peptide pools. This clonotype is a singleton in its sample. Its matching antigen is unknown.

The chain recombines TRBV9 with TRBJ1-2; tentatively, D is TRBD1 (5 bases). This TCR was recovered from a human donor who had recovered from COVID-19. The material sequenced was CD4+ T cells from blood, cultured in vitro. The CDR3 nucleotides are TGTGCCAGCAGCGGAGGGGTTGGCTACACCTTC. It codes for CASSGGVGYTF.